A single sample gave rise to the 27 T cell receptor beta chains below, sequenced in a study of CD8+CD57+ T cells in acquired aplastic anemia. The template for TCR beta VDJ and CDR3 sequence profiling was genomic DNA. MiXCR, run by TCRdb on the reads, gives a single entry per CDR3 protein. The sample records over 150,000 distinct CDR3 sequences, about two thirds being singletons. The authors sequenced patients whose flow cytometry had shown CD8+CD57+ cell expansion. What was sequenced was sorted CD4+, CD8+, or CD8+CD57+ T cells (not recorded which) from PBMCs. The receptors were gathered from a human donor with aplastic anemia.

CDR3 sequence (DNA): TGCAGCGTGGGGGTAGAGAACGTGGCTTTCTTT. The encoded protein is CSVGVENVAFF. The chain joins TRBV29-1 to TRBJ1-1, with a possible D match to TRBD1 (5 bases). Per the germline V gene, CDR1 is SQVTM and CDR2 is ANQGSEA. The length of the CDR3 is 11 residues. The V gene lost 6 bases and the J gene lost 11 bases, with 16 bases spanning the gap.

V and J are TRBV7-3 and TRBJ2-5; possible D gene TRBD2, 6 bases. The length of the CDR3 is 15 residues. The germline V gene encodes CDR1 SGHTA and CDR2 FQGTGA. Trimming left V 1 base short and J 4 bases short, with 13 bases between. The CDR3 bases are TGTGCCAGCAGCTTAAGGGACTCCAAAGGAGAGACCCAGTACTTC. This sequence encodes CASSLRDSKGETQYF.

This chain links TRBV12-5 with TRBJ2-5; no firm D call. This CDR3 is built from 14 residues. V was cut by 1 base and J by 4 bases, with 10 bases left in between. Germline V gene lookup returns CDR1 LGHNT and CDR2 FRNRAP. In DNA, the CDR3 is TGTGCTAGTGGTTTGGACATTAGAGTAGAGACCCAGTACTTC. As protein: CASGLDIRVETQYF. Full variable domain (missing parts from reference TRBV12-5 and TRBJ2-5): DARVTQTPRHKVTEMGQEVTMRCQPILGHNTVFWYRQTMMQGLELLAYFRNRAPLDDSGMPKDRFSAEMPDATLATLKIQPSEPRDSAVYFCASGLDIRVETQYFGPGTRLLVL.

The V and J genes are TRBV12-3 or TRBV12-4 and TRBJ1-2; 7 bases are shared with TRBD1. J lost 0 bases, V lost 3 bases, and 13 bases had no gene match. This CDR3 spans 18 amino acids. The DNA of the CDR3 is TGTGCCAGCAGTTTTCCACCGACAGGGCCCGGGGCTAACTATGGCTACACCTTC. It codes for CASSFPPTGPGANYGYTF.

V and J are TRBV20-1 and TRBJ2-1; no firm D call. Trimming shortened V by 3 bases and J by 0 bases, and 9 bases separated the two germline ends. Germline lookup yields CDR1 DFQATT and CDR2 SNEGSKA (reference sequence). CDR3 length: 14 residues. The CDR3 DNA reads TGCAGTGCTAGTAGTGGATACTCCTACAATGAGCAGTTCTTC. It encodes CSASSGYSYNEQFF.

The chain uses TRBV20-1 and TRBJ2-7; possibly TRBD1 for D (7 bases). Germline CDR1 DFQATT, CDR2 SNEGSKA (reference sequence). V lost 4 bases and J 3 bases, leaving 19 bases between the germline ends. This CDR3 is 15 amino acids long. Written as DNA, the CDR3 is TGCAGTGCTACGAGGACAGGCCAGGGACTCTACGAGCAGTACTTC. Its protein is CSATRTGQGLYEQYF.

The chain carries TRBV10-3 and TRBJ2-7, with 8 bases fitting TRBD2. Germline V lookup: CDR1 ENHRY, CDR2 SYGVKD. Trimming removed 10 bases from V and 0 bases from J; junction bases left unmatched: 8. The CDR3 spans 14 residues. DNA for the CDR3: TGTGCCACCGGGGGGGGGTCGGCCTCCTACGAGCAGTACTTC. It specifies CATGGGSASYEQYF.

As DNA, the CDR3 is TGCGCCAGCAGCTTGGCGGTGGATCAGCCCCAGCATTTT. This sequence encodes CASSLAVDQPQHF. The chain employs TRBV5-1 and TRBJ1-5; D is unclear. The ends were cut back, 0 bases at V and 5 bases at J, with 6 bases in the middle. From germline, CDR1 is SGHRS and CDR2 YFSETQ. The length of the CDR3 is 13 residues.

This clonotype occurred many times. The chain employs TRBV10-3 and TRBJ1-5, with D possibly matching TRBD1 (5 bases). Germline CDR1 ENHRY, CDR2 SYGVKD. The CDR3 length is 13 residues. V shed 7 bases and J shed 1 base, with 8 bases lying between them. The CDR3 sequence: CAINQGSNQPQHF. For the CDR3, the DNA is TGTGCCATCAATCAGGGAAGCAATCAGCCCCAGCATTTT.

The chain employs TRBV5-1 and TRBJ1-4, with 9 bases matching TRBD1. This CDR3 region has 16 residues. CDR1 is SGHRS and CDR2 is YFSETQ in the germline V gene. Germline trimming cut 0 bases from V and 8 bases from J; bases unmatched to any gene: 8. The CDR3 sequence is CASSLVETGGGEKLFF. The CDR3 nucleotides are TGCGCCAGCAGCTTGGTGGAGACAGGGGGAGGGGAAAAACTGTTTTTT.

V and J are TRBV7-2 and TRBJ2-5; unclear D gene. CDR3 length: 14 amino acids. Germline V gene lookup returns CDR1 SGHTA and CDR2 FQGNSA. V was pared by 0 bases and J by 4 bases, with 9 bases between. The CDR3, as DNA: TGTGCCAGCAGCTTAGCGGCAGACGCAGAGACCCAGTACTTC. Residues: CASSLAADAETQYF.

This clonotype came up a few times. This chain uses TRBV20-1 with TRBJ2-1, with D uncertain. The CDR3 is 12 residues long. The germline V gene encodes CDR1 DFQATT and CDR2 SNEGSKA (reference sequence). The germline V and J ends were trimmed by 6 bases and 6 bases, with 12 bases remaining between them. The CDR3 sequence is CSAPRTSNEQFF. CDR3 DNA: TGCAGTGCCCCGCGGACCTCCAATGAGCAGTTCTTC.

V is TRBV7-9 and J is TRBJ1-2, with D possibly being TRBD1 (6 bases). This CDR3 spans 15 amino acids. The V end was cut by 5 bases, the J end by 6 bases, with 19 bases between. Germline V lookup: CDR1 SEHNR, CDR2 FQNEAQ (reference sequence). CDR3 coding DNA: TGTGCCAGCAGCCAAGGAGGCCAGGGGTACGATGGCTACACCTTC. Translated: CASSQGGQGYDGYTF.

The V call is TRBV20-1, the J call TRBJ1-1; 9 nucleotides line up with TRBD1. After removal of 1 base from V and 7 bases from J, the junction contained 7 bases not matched to a gene. The V gene's germline CDR1 is DFQATT and CDR2 SNEGSKA (reference sequence). This CDR3 region has 14 residues. CDR3 loop: CSARARGQGFEAFF. CDR3 nucleotide sequence: TGCAGTGCTAGAGCTAGGGGACAGGGATTTGAAGCTTTCTTT.

V is TRBV7-8 and J is TRBJ2-1, with 7 bases aligning to TRBD2. The CDR3 consists of 15 residues. The trim removed 5 bases at V and 5 bases at J, leaving 9 bases unmatched. Germline CDR1 is SGHVS and CDR2 is FQNEAQ. The CDR3 region is CASSIHGTTNNEQFF. In nucleotides, the CDR3 is TGTGCCAGCAGCATACACGGGACTACAAACAATGAGCAGTTCTTC.

The V gene is TRBV19, the J gene TRBJ2-7, with TRBD2 matching over 9 bases. V lost 6 bases to trimming and J lost 1 base; unmatched junction nucleotides: 7. Germline V lookup: CDR1 LNHDA, CDR2 SQIVND (reference sequence). The length of the CDR3 is 15 residues. The CDR3 reads CASSPTSGSSYEQYF. CDR3 bases: TGTGCCAGTAGCCCGACTAGCGGAAGTTCCTACGAGCAGTACTTC.

This clonotype was detected ten times or more. The chain uses TRBV10-3 and TRBJ1-5; 8 positions agree with TRBD1. J was trimmed by 3 bases and V by 4 bases; bases with no gene match: 11. Germline assignment: CDR1 ENHRY and CDR2 SYGVKD. This CDR3 is built from 17 residues. CDR3 bases: TGTGCCATCAGTGGGACAGGGCGTAAAAAACCCAATCAGCCCCAGCATTTT. This translates into CAISGTGRKKPNQPQHF.

This chain links TRBV7-2 with TRBJ1-4, with TRBD1 matching over 7 bases. V was clipped by 5 bases and J by 8 bases; unmatched bases: 8. Germline CDR1 SGHTA, CDR2 FQGNSA. The CDR3 has 14 residues. The CDR3 nucleotides read TGTGCCAGCAGCACCACAGGGGTTAGCGAAAAACTGTTTTTT. Its protein is CASSTTGVSEKLFF.

This clonotype was seen a few times. The rearrangement links TRBV7-6 to TRBJ2-5, with D possibly TRBD2 on 6 matching bases. Trimming pared 1 base from V and 7 bases from J, leaving 13 bases between. This CDR3 spans 14 amino acids. The germline CDR1 and CDR2 sequences are SGHVS and FNYEAQ. The CDR3 loop is CASSLEEGRVTQYF. The DNA of the CDR3 is TGTGCCAGCAGCTTAGAGGAGGGTCGGGTGACCCAGTACTTC.

A few counts support this clonotype. This chain links TRBV7-2 with TRBJ2-7; D may be TRBD1 or TRBD2 (6 bases each). The CDR3 extends over 14 amino acids. CDR1 is SGHTA, CDR2 FQGNSA, per germline. The V end was cut by 2 bases, the J end by 6 bases, with 14 bases between. CDR3 sequence reads: CASSLPMEGGEQYF. CDR3 coding DNA: TGTGCCAGCAGCTTACCGATGGAGGGGGGCGAGCAGTACTTC.

The rearrangement uses TRBV5-1 and TRBJ2-7; 9 positions agree with TRBD1. The CDR3 runs 15 residues. Germline trimming cut 4 bases from V and 3 bases from J; bases unmatched to any gene: 8. Germline assignment: CDR1 SGHRS and CDR2 YFSETQ. The CDR3 region has the DNA TGCGCCAGCAGCAGGGATGGGACAGGGATCTACGAGCAGTACTTC. Amino acid sequence: CASSRDGTGIYEQYF.

The chain has TRBV7-9 and TRBJ2-1; TRBD1 matches 8 bases. The CDR3 is made up of 14 amino acids. J gave up 2 bases and V 7 bases, and 4 bases lay outside the gene matches. Per the germline V gene, CDR1 is SEHNR and CDR2 is FQNEAQ (reference sequence). This chain's CDR3 is CASNQGQAYNEQFF. The CDR3 DNA sequence: TGTGCCAGCAACCAGGGACAGGCCTACAATGAGCAGTTCTTC. Full variable domain (rest looked up from reference TRBV7-9 and TRBJ2-1): DTGVSQNPRHKITKRGQNVTFRCDPISEHNRLYWYRQTLGQGPEFLTYFQNEAQLEKSRLLSDRFSAERPKGSFSTLEIQRTEQGDSAMYLCASNQGQAYNEQFFGPGTRLTVL.

V and J are TRBV29-1 and TRBJ1-1; the match to TRBD1 covers 9 bases. This CDR3 is built from 13 residues. CDR1 and CDR2 (germline): SQVTM, ANQGSEA. V shed 5 bases and J 10 bases; nucleotides not matched to a gene: 11. In DNA, the CDR3 is TGCAGCGTTCCCGGGACAGGGAGCTTCGTAGCTTTCTTT. Translating gives CSVPGTGSFVAFF.

Comments on this clonotype: It is likely a read error, because the conserved phenylalanine at the end of the CDR3 is missing. The V gene is TRBV14, the J gene TRBJ2-2, with D perhaps matching TRBD2 (6 bases). From germline, CDR1 is SGHDN and CDR2 FVKESK. V shed 1 base and J shed 4 bases, with 7 bases lying between them. The CDR3 length is 14 residues. CDR3 nucleotides: TGTGCCAGCAGCCAAGTCGGGGGCACCGGGGAGCTGTTTCTT. Encoded protein: CASSQVGGTGELFL.

This clonotype came up many times. This chain connects TRBV10-2 to TRBJ2-1, with TRBD1 matching over 10 bases. This CDR3 contains 15 residues. Germline trimming cut 2 bases from V and 6 bases from J; bases unmatched to any gene: 4. In germline, CDR1 is WSHSY, CDR2 SAAADI. The DNA of the CDR3 is TGCGCCAGCAGTGAGGGGACAGGGGCCCCCAATGAGCAGTTCTTC. This codes for CASSEGTGAPNEQFF.

Note on this clonotype: One junction end disagrees with the germline gene, perhaps due to a read error. This rearrangement joins TRBV19 to TRBJ2-1; possible D gene TRBD1, 6 bases. Germline V gives CDR1 LNHDA, CDR2 SQIVND (reference sequence). CDR3 length: 12 residues. The CDR3 here is CTSSIGGNEQFF. For the CDR3, the DNA is TGTACCAGTAGTATAGGGGGAAATGAGCAGTTCTTC.

The chain has TRBV6-4 and TRBJ2-1; the D is unclear. The CDR3 totals 13 residues. Trimming pared 6 bases from V and 8 bases from J, leaving 14 bases between. Per germline, CDR1 MRHNA and CDR2 SNTAGT. The CDR3 DNA is TGTGCCAGCAGCTTAGAGGCGACTGATGAGCAGTTCTTC. This gives the protein CASSLEATDEQFF.